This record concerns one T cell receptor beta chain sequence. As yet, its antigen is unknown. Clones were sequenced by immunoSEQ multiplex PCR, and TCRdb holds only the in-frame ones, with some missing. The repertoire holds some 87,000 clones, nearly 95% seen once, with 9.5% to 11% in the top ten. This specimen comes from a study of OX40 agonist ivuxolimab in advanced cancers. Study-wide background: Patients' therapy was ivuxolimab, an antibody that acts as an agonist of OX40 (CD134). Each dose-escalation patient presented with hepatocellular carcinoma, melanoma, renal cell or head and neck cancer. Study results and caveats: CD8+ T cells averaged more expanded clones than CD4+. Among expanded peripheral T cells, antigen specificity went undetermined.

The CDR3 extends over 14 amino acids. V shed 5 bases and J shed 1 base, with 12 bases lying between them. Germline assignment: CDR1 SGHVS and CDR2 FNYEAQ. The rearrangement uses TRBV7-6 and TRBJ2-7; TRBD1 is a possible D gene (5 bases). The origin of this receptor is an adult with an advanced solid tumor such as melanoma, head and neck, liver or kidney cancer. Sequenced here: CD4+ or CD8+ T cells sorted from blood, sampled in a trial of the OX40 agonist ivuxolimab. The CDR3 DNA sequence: TGTGCCAGCAGCCCTGTCACAGGTTCCTACGAGCAGTACTTC. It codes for CASSPVTGSYEQYF.